This is a list of T cell receptor beta chains from one sample in a study of shared clonotypes between healthy human individuals. Assay used: immunoSEQ multiplex PCR; TCRdb lists only in-frame clones, some missing. The repertoire holds approximately 2.3 million clones, with over 90% as singletons. Sample: naive CD4+ T cells from PBMCs. These TCRs come from a man aged 18 to 30 in good health. Some clones in this sample may be carry-over from other donors' samples. The CDR3 runs from the conserved cysteine through the conserved F or W. Fields, in order: D gene, V gene, clone size, J gene, CDR3 DNA, CDR3 protein. The D gene is left open where the match is weak. Expanded clones get a size class; other rows say once, few or many, or leave the size out.

d_gene: -
v_gene: TRBV10-1
abundance: -
j_gene: TRBJ1-5
CDR3nt: TGCGCCAGCGGGACCGCAAAGGGGGATAGCAATCAGCCCCAGCATTTT
CDR3aa: CASGTAKGDSNQPQHF

d_gene: -
v_gene: TRBV6-1
abundance: -
j_gene: TRBJ2-1
CDR3nt: TGTGCCAGCCGAAAGACCGATCCCTCCTACAATGAGCAGTTCTTC
CDR3aa: CASRKTDPSYNEQFF

d_gene: -
v_gene: TRBV4-3
abundance: -
j_gene: TRBJ2-6
CDR3nt: TGCGCCAGCAGCCTGTCAATAAGCCCGGATGGGGCCAACGTCCTGACTTTC
CDR3aa: CASSLSISPDGANVLTF

d_gene: -
v_gene: TRBV28
abundance: -
j_gene: TRBJ1-1
CDR3nt: TGTGCCAGCATAAGGGACACTGAAGCTTTCTTT
CDR3aa: CASIRDTEAFF

d_gene: -
v_gene: TRBV5-1
abundance: once
j_gene: TRBJ2-2
CDR3nt: TGCGCCAGCAGCGGAACAGGGGAGGCAGGGCCCGGGGAGCTGTTTTTT
CDR3aa: CASSGTGEAGPGELFF

d_gene: -
v_gene: TRBV9
abundance: -
j_gene: TRBJ2-2
CDR3nt: TGTGCCAGCAGCCCCCGACTAGAAGGTGACACCGGGGAGCTGTTTTTT
CDR3aa: CASSPRLEGDTGELFF

d_gene: TRBD1
v_gene: TRBV19
abundance: -
j_gene: TRBJ2-1
CDR3nt: TGTGCCAGTAGTTCCGGGACAGGGACCTACAATGAGCAGTTCTTC
CDR3aa: CASSSGTGTYNEQFF

d_gene: -
v_gene: TRBV2
abundance: -
j_gene: TRBJ1-1
CDR3nt: TGTGCCAGCAGTGTACGGGACGGGAGAAACACTGAAGCTTTCTTT
CDR3aa: CASSVRDGRNTEAFF

d_gene: TRBD2
v_gene: TRBV28
abundance: -
j_gene: TRBJ2-7
CDR3nt: TGTGCCAGCAGTTTCCGCGGCGGACTAGCCCCCGACTACGAGCAGTACTTC
CDR3aa: CASSFRGGLAPDYEQYF

d_gene: -
v_gene: TRBV2
abundance: -
j_gene: TRBJ1-2
CDR3nt: TGTGCCAGCAGTGAATTAGGGGAGAGTGGCTACACCTTC
CDR3aa: CASSELGESGYTF

d_gene: TRBD1
v_gene: TRBV28
abundance: -
j_gene: TRBJ2-7
CDR3nt: TGTGCCAGCAGACCACCGGGACAGGGGGGCCCCTACGAGCAGTACTTC
CDR3aa: CASRPPGQGGPYEQYF

d_gene: -
v_gene: TRBV10-1
abundance: few
j_gene: TRBJ1-1
CDR3nt: TGCGCCAGCAGTACCACGAGGAACACTGAAGCTTTCTTT
CDR3aa: CASSTTRNTEAFF

d_gene: -
v_gene: TRBV11-2
abundance: -
j_gene: TRBJ1-1
CDR3nt: TGTGCCAGCAGCCAACGAAGGGGGAACACTGAAGCTTTCTTT
CDR3aa: CASSQRRGNTEAFF

d_gene: -
v_gene: TRBV28
abundance: -
j_gene: TRBJ1-1
CDR3nt: TGTGCCAGCAGTTTATCATCCCGAAACACTGAAGCTTTCTTT
CDR3aa: CASSLSSRNTEAFF

d_gene: -
v_gene: TRBV28
abundance: -
j_gene: TRBJ2-7
CDR3nt: TGTGCCAGCAGATCTAGTACCGGGACGACCTACTCCTACGAGCAGTACTTC
CDR3aa: CASRSSTGTTYSYEQYF